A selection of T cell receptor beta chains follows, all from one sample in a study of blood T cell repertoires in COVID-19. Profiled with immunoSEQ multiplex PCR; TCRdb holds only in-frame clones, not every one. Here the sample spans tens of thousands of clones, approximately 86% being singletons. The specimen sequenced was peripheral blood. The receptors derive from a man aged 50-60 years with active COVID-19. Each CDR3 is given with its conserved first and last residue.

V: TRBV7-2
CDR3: CASSLVSLAGDNEQFF

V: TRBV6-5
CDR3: CATRTAGISPLHF

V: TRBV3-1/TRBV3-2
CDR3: CASSQPSGGRYNEQFF

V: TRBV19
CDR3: CASKDSAGIDTQYF

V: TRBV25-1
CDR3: CASSEYRIGGEETQYF

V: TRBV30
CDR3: CAWTDTNYGYTF

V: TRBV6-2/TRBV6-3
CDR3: CASSYRLAPTPDRASNNEQFF

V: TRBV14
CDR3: CASSQVISPGQALRAFF

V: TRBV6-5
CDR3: CASSYVGASYNEQFF

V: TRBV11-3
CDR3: CASSLRWRDLSGANVLTF

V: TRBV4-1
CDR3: CASSPDRVSPGYTF

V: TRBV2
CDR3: CASSETTGRNSPLHF

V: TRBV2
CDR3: CASSGQGGSRGNSPLHF

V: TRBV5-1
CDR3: CASSSLAGGPGAKNIQYF

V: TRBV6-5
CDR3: CASKQGLNTEAFF

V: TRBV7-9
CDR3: CASSKGTGSSPLHF

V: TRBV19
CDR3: CASSIQGWNQPQHF

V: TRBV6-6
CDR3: CASGGLAGKEEQFF

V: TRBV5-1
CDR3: CASSLNGGAPGANVLTF

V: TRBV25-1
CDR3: CASSDRTGGSQRAEAFF

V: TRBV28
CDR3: CASSLIYGRVAQQYF

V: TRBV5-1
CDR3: CASSAGQGALEAFF

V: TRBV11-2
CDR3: CASSFTSGAPEQFF

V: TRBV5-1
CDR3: CASSEDRGDTIYF

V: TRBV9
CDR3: CASSAGGGRESDTQYF

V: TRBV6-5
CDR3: CASSSFDRGAEAFF

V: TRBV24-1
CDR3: CATRGATNEKLFF

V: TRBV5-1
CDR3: CASSPLAGGTNEQFF

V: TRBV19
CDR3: CASSMSAVRDTQYF

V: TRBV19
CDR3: CASTDGASGVPSTDTQYF

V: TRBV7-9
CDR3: CASGLRGYEKLFF

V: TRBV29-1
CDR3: CSVAPGTGGYYGYTF

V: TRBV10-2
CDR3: CASSEAGTSIKNIQYF

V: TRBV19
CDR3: CASSSYSYSNQPQHF

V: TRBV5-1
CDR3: CASSLGAVSTDTQYF

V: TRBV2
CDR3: CASKGRGWGSGEKLFF

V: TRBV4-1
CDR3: CASSQSGTATNEKLFF

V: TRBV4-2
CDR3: CASSQEEAGGREQYF

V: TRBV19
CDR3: CASSINRDEKLFF

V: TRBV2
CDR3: CASRAGISNQPQHF

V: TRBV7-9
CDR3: CASSSGTANTGELFF

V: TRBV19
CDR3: CASSPIGETQYF

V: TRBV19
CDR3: CASRQQARLNSPLHF

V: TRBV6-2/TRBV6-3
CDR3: CASSYSGQGMDGNQPQHF

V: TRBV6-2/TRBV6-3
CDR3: CASSRSTGKTEAFF

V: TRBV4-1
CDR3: CASSQGVAGAQETQYF

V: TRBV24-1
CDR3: CATSGGTSGRVRSDEQFF

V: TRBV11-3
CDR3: CASSLGQGLTDTQYF

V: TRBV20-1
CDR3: CSALGNTIYF

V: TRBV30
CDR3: CAWSLRGVQPQHF

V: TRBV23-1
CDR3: CASSQPGQGNEKLFF

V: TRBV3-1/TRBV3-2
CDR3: CASSQTGQGGSPLHF

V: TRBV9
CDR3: CASSAGQGVYYSPLHF

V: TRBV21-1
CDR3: CASSKAYGNRGRDIQYF

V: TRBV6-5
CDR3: CASRIDRGLGGELFF